The clone carrying this TCR beta chain was recorded a few times. The antigen is unknown. The sample is drawn from a study of naive and memory T cell subsets. Study-wide results and limits: This RNA-based method may be sensitive to activation-related transcript changes. Higher TCR numbers at tuberculin sites reflect T cell infiltration, per interpretation. Far more TCRs reportedly came from tuberculin skin test site biopsies.

Germline assignment: CDR1 SNHLY and CDR2 FYNNEI. CDR3 length: 13 residues. V was clipped by 7 bases and J by 1 base, with 9 bases between them. The SP2 primer and nested alpha and beta constant region primers amplified ligated cDNA in four rounds. Blood and skin TCR RNA was reverse transcribed with alpha and beta constant primers. TCRdb redid the calling of the UMI-ligation and nested PCR reads with MiXCR, one entry per CDR3 protein. There are 35,000 to 40,000 distinct CDR3 sequences in the sample; 9.5% to 12% occur only once, and around 3.9% lies in the top ten. Described treatment: skin biopsy from PPD injection site in Mantoux-positive individual. The library had UMIs added by 3' ligation of an oligonucleotide to TCR cDNA.

Material: skin, obtained from a tuberculin skin test site. The TCR originated in an adult in good health. V gene TRBV2 combines with J gene TRBJ2-3; D unclear. The CDR3 bases are TGTGCCAGCAAGAATACAGGCACAGATACGCAGTATTTT. Its protein is CASKNTGTDTQYF. Together with reference TRBV2 and TRBJ2-3, the CDR3 gives the full variable domain: EPEVTQTPSHQVTQMGQEVILRCVPISNHLYFYWYRQILGQKVEFLVSFYNNEISEKSEIFDDQFSVERPDGSNFTLKIRSTKLEDSAMYFCASKNTGTDTQYFGPGTRLTVL.